This T cell receptor (beta chain) was sequenced during a study of blood T cell repertoires in COVID-19. Study in general: Samples of COVID-19 (acute and convalescent) were obtained from the United States, Italy and Spain.

Using immunoSEQ multiplex PCR, the repertoire was profiled, and TCRdb retains in-frame clones only, with some absent. Of a few hundred thousand clones listed, approximately 86% are singletons. Clinical history reported by participants formed the basis on which cohorts were assigned. V lost 7 bases and J lost 5; bases outside the gene matches: 8. The CDR3 has 13 residues. Per germline, CDR1 SGHNT and CDR2 YYREEE (reference sequence). This TCR derives from a man between 18 and 35 years old with acute COVID-19. The chain is built from TRBV5-4 and TRBJ1-1, with 7 bases fitting TRBD1. Sequenced sample: PBMCs or T cells enriched from blood (not recorded which). CDR3 in amino acids: CASGDRVRTEAFF. For the CDR3, the DNA is TGTGCCAGCGGTGACAGGGTAAGGACTGAAGCTTTCTTT.